This T cell receptor beta chain was recovered during a study of STAT5B mutations in CD4+ large granular lymphocyte leukemia. Findings and caveats of the study: Compared with healthy controls (2/35), patient top clones favored TRBV06 (8/27).

Comments on this clone: Its target is not known.

Measured with immunoSEQ multiplex PCR; TCRdb has only the in-frame clones, and not every one. Among approximately 32,000 clones listed, 69% were seen once. The V gene end was trimmed by 3 bases and the J gene end by 1 base; junction bases not matched to a gene: 3. The CDR3 extends over 14 amino acids. From germline, CDR1 is SGHRS and CDR2 YFSETQ. The sequenced sample consisted of CD4+ T cells from blood buffy coats. The source of this sequence is a human donor in good health. This chain connects TRBV5-1 to TRBJ2-7; 8 nucleotides align to TRBD1. The CDR3 loop is CASSSGTGSYEQYF. Here the CDR3 DNA reads TGCGCCAGCAGCTCCGGGACAGGTTCCTACGAGCAGTACTTC.